The rows below give T cell receptor beta chains drawn from one sample of a study of T cell repertoires in cytomegalovirus infection. Via MiXCR, TCRdb re-called the reads, giving one row per CDR3 protein. The data hold almost 300,000 distinct CDR3 sequences, with around 9.6% observed a single time. Sequencing was carried out using PBMCs. Source of these receptors: a human donor in good health (CMV status not recorded). Some clones in this sample may be carry-over from other donors' samples. The CDR3 runs from the conserved cysteine through the conserved F or W. Fields, in order: J gene, V gene, D gene, clone size, CDR3 DNA, CDR3 protein. D genes are given only for firm matches. Size tells how often a clone was seen (once, few, many) or the class of an expanded clone, and some rows leave it out.

J gene: TRBJ2-2; V gene: TRBV20-1; D gene: TRBD2; clone size: many; CDR3 DNA: TGCAGTGCCGCCGATCTGGGGGGGGCGAACACCGGGGAGCTGTTTTTT; CDR3 protein: CSAADLGGANTGELFF
J gene: TRBJ2-3; V gene: TRBV7-2; D gene: -; clone size: many; CDR3 DNA: TGTGCCAGCAGCTTAGAACGGAGGTATAGCACAGATACGCAGTATTTT; CDR3 protein: CASSLERRYSTDTQYF
J gene: TRBJ2-7; V gene: TRBV12-3/TRBV12-4; D gene: TRBD2; clone size: -; CDR3 DNA: TGTGCCATCTCGGGTCTCAGCGGGGGGCCATGGGAGCAGTACTTC; CDR3 protein: CAISGLSGGPWEQYF
J gene: TRBJ2-3; V gene: TRBV23-1; D gene: TRBD1; clone size: -; CDR3 DNA: TGCGCCAGCAGTCCGAGGTCAGGGGGAGATACGCAGTATTTT; CDR3 protein: CASSPRSGGDTQYF
J gene: TRBJ2-1; V gene: TRBV29-1; D gene: -; clone size: many; CDR3 DNA: TGCAGCGTTGAAGTTCACTACTCATTCAGTGAGCAGTTCTTC; CDR3 protein: CSVEVHYSFSEQFF
J gene: TRBJ1-1; V gene: TRBV6-2/TRBV6-3; D gene: TRBD1; clone size: many; CDR3 DNA: TGTGCCAGCACCGACAGGGCGTCTGAAGCTTTCTTT; CDR3 protein: CASTDRASEAFF
J gene: TRBJ2-5; V gene: TRBV6-6; D gene: -; clone size: many; CDR3 DNA: TGTGCCAGCAGTTACTCAGTCACCCAGTACTTC; CDR3 protein: CASSYSVTQYF
J gene: TRBJ1-1; V gene: TRBV29-1; D gene: -; clone size: once; CDR3 DNA: TGCAGCGTTGAAGGTCAAGCCACTGAAGCTTTCTTT; CDR3 protein: CSVEGQATEAFF
J gene: TRBJ2-5; V gene: TRBV14; D gene: -; clone size: -; CDR3 DNA: TGTGCCAGCAGCTTGGGGGGCTCCTTGGGAGAGACCCAGTACTTC; CDR3 protein: CASSLGGSLGETQYF
J gene: TRBJ2-5; V gene: TRBV28; D gene: -; clone size: -; CDR3 DNA: TGTGCCACCCAGGGGCAGGGGAAGACCCAGTACTTC; CDR3 protein: CATQGQGKTQYF
J gene: TRBJ1-3; V gene: TRBV12-3/TRBV12-4; D gene: -; clone size: many; CDR3 DNA: TGTGCCAGCAGCGGGGACACCTCTGGAAACACCATATATTTT; CDR3 protein: CASSGDTSGNTIYF
J gene: TRBJ2-3; V gene: TRBV12-3/TRBV12-4; D gene: -; clone size: -; CDR3 DNA: TGTGCCAGCGCCATCGGTGATCACACAGATACGCAGTATTTT; CDR3 protein: CASAIGDHTDTQYF
J gene: TRBJ2-2; V gene: TRBV7-8; D gene: -; clone size: many; CDR3 DNA: TGTGCCAGCAACGAGTACGGGGCGAGGGGCGGGGAGCTGTTTTTT; CDR3 protein: CASNEYGARGGELFF
J gene: TRBJ2-1; V gene: TRBV20-1; D gene: -; clone size: few; CDR3 DNA: TGCAGTGCTAGAGATTCCAGGGGGGGGCCATACAATGAGCAGTTCTTC; CDR3 protein: CSARDSRGGPYNEQFF
J gene: TRBJ2-1; V gene: TRBV20-1; D gene: TRBD2; clone size: many; CDR3 DNA: TGCAGTGCCTACCTTCCGGGACTAGCGAGCTCCTACAATGAGCAGTTCTTC; CDR3 protein: CSAYLPGLASSYNEQFF
J gene: TRBJ2-1; V gene: TRBV2; D gene: -; clone size: -; CDR3 DNA: TGTGCCAGTAGGGCACAGGGCGCCTACAATGAGCAGTTCTTC; CDR3 protein: CASRAQGAYNEQFF
J gene: TRBJ2-7; V gene: TRBV3-1; D gene: TRBD2; clone size: -; CDR3 DNA: TGTGCCAGCAGCCCCGGGACTAGCGGGCGAACCTACGAGCAGTACTTC; CDR3 protein: CASSPGTSGRTYEQYF
J gene: TRBJ1-2; V gene: TRBV20-1; D gene: -; clone size: many; CDR3 DNA: TGCAGTGCTAGAGACAGTCGCAACCCTCAAAACTATGGCTACACCTTC; CDR3 protein: CSARDSRNPQNYGYTF
J gene: TRBJ1-5; V gene: TRBV29-1; D gene: TRBD1; clone size: many; CDR3 DNA: TGCAGCGTTGAAGATCATAGGCGGGACAGAGATAGCAATCAGCCCCAGCATTTT; CDR3 protein: CSVEDHRRDRDSNQPQHF
J gene: TRBJ2-6; V gene: TRBV2; D gene: TRBD1; clone size: -; CDR3 DNA: TGTGCCAGCAATACGAGGACAGGGGGATGGTCTGGGGCCAACGTCCTGACTTTC; CDR3 protein: CASNTRTGGWSGANVLTF
J gene: TRBJ1-1; V gene: TRBV5-4; D gene: -; clone size: -; CDR3 DNA: TGTGCCAGCAGCTTTCGGTGGGGAACTCCGAACACTGAAGCTTTCTTT; CDR3 protein: CASSFRWGTPNTEAFF
J gene: TRBJ2-3; V gene: TRBV7-3; D gene: -; clone size: -; CDR3 DNA: TGTGCCAGCAGCTTAACATTTAGCACAGATACGCAGTATTTT; CDR3 protein: CASSLTFSTDTQYF
J gene: TRBJ2-5; V gene: TRBV5-1; D gene: -; clone size: many; CDR3 DNA: TGCGCCAGCAGCTTCGCCCCCGTGGAGACCCAGTACTTC; CDR3 protein: CASSFAPVETQYF
J gene: TRBJ2-2; V gene: TRBV6-4; D gene: TRBD1; clone size: -; CDR3 DNA: TGTGCCAGCAGTGGGACGGACAGGGCCGGGGAGCTGTTTTTT; CDR3 protein: CASSGTDRAGELFF
J gene: TRBJ2-5; V gene: TRBV6-5; D gene: TRBD2; clone size: -; CDR3 DNA: TGTGCCAGCAGTCGATCGGTTAGCGGGCAAGAGACCCAGTACTTC; CDR3 protein: CASSRSVSGQETQYF
J gene: TRBJ1-4; V gene: TRBV5-1; D gene: -; clone size: many; CDR3 DNA: TGCGCCAGCAGCTCCGGACAGCTGGAAAAACTGTTTTTT; CDR3 protein: CASSSGQLEKLFF
J gene: TRBJ1-1; V gene: TRBV5-1; D gene: -; clone size: many; CDR3 DNA: TGTGCCAGCAGCTTAGGAACAGGTTTGAACACTGAAGCTTTCTTT; CDR3 protein: CASSLGTGLNTEAFF
J gene: TRBJ2-5; V gene: TRBV2; D gene: -; clone size: few; CDR3 DNA: TGTGCCAGCAGTGCTTCTCCGGGCTACAGGGAAGAGACCCAGTACTTC; CDR3 protein: CASSASPGYREETQYF